Below, 2 T cell receptor beta chains from the same sample are listed, as sequenced in a study of blood T cell repertoires in COVID-19. Clones were sequenced by immunoSEQ multiplex PCR, and TCRdb holds only the in-frame ones, with some missing. Among 85,000 to 100,000 clones listed, roughly 70% were seen once. The sequencing input was peripheral blood. The receptors derive from a woman aged 55 to 70 in a cohort sampled during active or convalescent COVID-19.

This chain links TRBV18 with TRBJ2-1, with a possible D match to TRBD2 (7 bases). CDR3 length: 15 residues. Germline V gene sequence: CDR1 KGHSH, CDR2 LQKENI. V was trimmed by 0 bases and J by 7 bases, leaving 13 bases between them. The CDR3 DNA reads as TGTGCCAGCTCACCACCGGGGGGGGGCAGGAATGAGCAGTTCTTC. It translates to CASSPPGGGRNEQFF.

The sample holds one count of this clone. The gene calls are TRBV19 and TRBJ2-7; 7 bases match TRBD2. V trimming: 5 bases; J trimming: 1 base; junction bases outside the gene matches: 8. Germline CDR1 reads LNHDA; CDR2 reads SQIVND (reference sequence). The CDR3 contains 15 residues. CDR3 loop: CASSRGGGPSYEQYF. CDR3 DNA: TGTGCCAGTAGTCGGGGCGGGGGACCTTCCTACGAGCAGTACTTC.